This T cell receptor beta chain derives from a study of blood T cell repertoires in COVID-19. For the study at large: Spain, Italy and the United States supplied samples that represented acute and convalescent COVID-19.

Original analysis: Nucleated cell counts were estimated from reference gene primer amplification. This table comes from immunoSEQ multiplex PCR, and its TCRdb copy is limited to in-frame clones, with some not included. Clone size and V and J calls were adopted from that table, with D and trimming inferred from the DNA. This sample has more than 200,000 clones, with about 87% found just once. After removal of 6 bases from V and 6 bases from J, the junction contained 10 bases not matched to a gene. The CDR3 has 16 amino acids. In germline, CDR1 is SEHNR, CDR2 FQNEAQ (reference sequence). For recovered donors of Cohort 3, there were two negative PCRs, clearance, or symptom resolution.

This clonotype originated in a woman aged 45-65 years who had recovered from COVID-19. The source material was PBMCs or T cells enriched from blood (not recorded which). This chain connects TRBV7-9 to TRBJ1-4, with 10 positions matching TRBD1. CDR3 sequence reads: CASSSSAGTGDEKLFF. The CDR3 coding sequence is TGTGCCAGCAGTTCTTCTGCAGGGACAGGGGATGAAAAACTGTTTTTT.